These T cell receptor beta chains were read from a single sample in a study of cytotoxic CD8 clonotypes in ibrutinib-treated CLL. Some clones are missing from TCRdb's copy, which holds only in-frame ones; the method was immunoSEQ multiplex PCR. The repertoire holds nearly 100,000 clones, with 60% to 80% as singletons. This specimen consisted of PBMCs, obtained after 12 months of ibrutinib treatment. These receptors came from a human donor with chronic lymphocytic leukemia. Each CDR3 is given with its conserved first and last residue. A D gene is named only where the DNA matches it firmly. Not every row has a clone size; where given, it reads once, few, many or a size class.

CDR3 protein,D gene,clone size,V gene,J gene
CASSAQGALYEQYF,TRBD1,-,TRBV9,TRBJ2-7
CASSRRQDSSNYGYTF,-,few,TRBV19,TRBJ1-2
CASSQDYLNEQFF,-,-,TRBV4-1,TRBJ2-1
CASSMGQTQETQYF,TRBD1,-,TRBV18,TRBJ2-5
CASSLERTGNRQF,-,-,TRBV7-2,TRBJ1-2
CASSQGGGTYGYTF,-,-,TRBV14,TRBJ1-2
CASSLRGPHGGNSGNTIYF,-,-,TRBV5-1,TRBJ1-3
CASSQGYEQYF,TRBD1,-,TRBV2,TRBJ2-7
CASSLGAGEAFF,-,once,TRBV28,TRBJ1-1
CASSLGGGLTSPEQFF,-,-,TRBV11-2,TRBJ2-1
CASSLAGDQPQHF,-,-,TRBV18,TRBJ1-5
CAISEGGSDYEQYF,-,few,TRBV10-3,TRBJ2-7
CASSPLGVNTEAFF,-,-,TRBV28,TRBJ1-1
CATSSDTGASKNIQYF,-,-,TRBV15,TRBJ2-4
CASSPPGRRPTDTQYF,-,-,TRBV27,TRBJ2-3
CASSILAGGQTDTQYF,TRBD2,-,TRBV19,TRBJ2-3
CASSTRQSYEQYF,-,-,TRBV6-6,TRBJ2-7
CASIPPGPQETQYF,-,-,TRBV28,TRBJ2-5
CASRGRVLFQETQYF,-,-,TRBV2,TRBJ2-5
CASSFGVEQPQHF,-,-,TRBV11-3,TRBJ1-5
CAWSVDEASSYEQFF,-,-,TRBV30,TRBJ2-1